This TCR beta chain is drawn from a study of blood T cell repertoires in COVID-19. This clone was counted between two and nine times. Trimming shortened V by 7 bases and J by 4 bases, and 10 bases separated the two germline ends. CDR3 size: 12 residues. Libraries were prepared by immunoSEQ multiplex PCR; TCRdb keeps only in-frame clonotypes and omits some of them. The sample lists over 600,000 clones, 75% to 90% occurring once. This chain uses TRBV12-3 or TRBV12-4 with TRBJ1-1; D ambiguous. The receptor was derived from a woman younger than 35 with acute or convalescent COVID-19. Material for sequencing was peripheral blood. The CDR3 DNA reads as TGTGCCAGCAAGGAGAAAACCACTGAAGCTTTCTTT. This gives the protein CASKEKTTEAFF.